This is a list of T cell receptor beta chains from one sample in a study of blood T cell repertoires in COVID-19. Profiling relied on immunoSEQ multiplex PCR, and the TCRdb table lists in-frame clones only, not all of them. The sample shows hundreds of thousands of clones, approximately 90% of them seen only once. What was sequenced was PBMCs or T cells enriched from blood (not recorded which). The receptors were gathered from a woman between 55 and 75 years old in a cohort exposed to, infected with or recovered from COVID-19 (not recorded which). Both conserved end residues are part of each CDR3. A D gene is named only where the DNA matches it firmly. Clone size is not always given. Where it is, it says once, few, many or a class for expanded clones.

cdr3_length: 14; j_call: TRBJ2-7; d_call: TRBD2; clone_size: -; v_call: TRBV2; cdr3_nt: TGTGCCAGCAGGGGGACTAGCGGGGGCTACGAGCAGTACTTC; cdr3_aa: CASRGTSGGYEQYF
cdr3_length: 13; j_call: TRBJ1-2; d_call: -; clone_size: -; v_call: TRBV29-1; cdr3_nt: TGCAGCGTTGGAGGGGGTTCTAACTATGGCTACACCTTC; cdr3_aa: CSVGGGSNYGYTF
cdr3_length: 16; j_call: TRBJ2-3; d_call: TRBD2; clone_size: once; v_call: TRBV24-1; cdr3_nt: TGTGCCACCAGTGATCAATTAGCGGGAGGGCCAGATACGCAGTATTTT; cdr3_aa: CATSDQLAGGPDTQYF
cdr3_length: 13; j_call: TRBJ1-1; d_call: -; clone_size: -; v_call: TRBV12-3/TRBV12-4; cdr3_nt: TGTGCCAGCAGTCCTGATTGGGGGGCTGAAGCTTTCTTT; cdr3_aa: CASSPDWGAEAFF
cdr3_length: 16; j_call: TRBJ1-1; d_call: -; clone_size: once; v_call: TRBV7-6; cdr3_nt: TGTGCCAGCAGCTTAGCGATTGGGGGGGCGGGAACTGAAGCTTTCTTT; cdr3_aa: CASSLAIGGAGTEAFF
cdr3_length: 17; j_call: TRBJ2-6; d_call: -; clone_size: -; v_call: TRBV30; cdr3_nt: TGTGCCTGGAGACGGGGGACCGGATTATCTGGGGCCAACGTCCTGACTTTC; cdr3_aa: CAWRRGTGLSGANVLTF
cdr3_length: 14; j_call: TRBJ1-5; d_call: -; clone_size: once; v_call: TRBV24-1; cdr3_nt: TGTGCCACCAGTGATTACAGGGTAGAGCAGCCCCAGCATTTT; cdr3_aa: CATSDYRVEQPQHF
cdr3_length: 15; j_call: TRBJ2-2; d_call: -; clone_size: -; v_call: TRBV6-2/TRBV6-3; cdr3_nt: TGTGCCAGCAGTCCCTCTACAGGGTTTACCGGGGAGCTGTTTTTT; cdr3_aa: CASSPSTGFTGELFF
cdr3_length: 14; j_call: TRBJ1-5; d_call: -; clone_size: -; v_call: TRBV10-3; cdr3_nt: TGTGCCGTTTGGGACAATTATAGCAATCAGCCCCAGCATTTT; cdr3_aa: CAVWDNYSNQPQHF
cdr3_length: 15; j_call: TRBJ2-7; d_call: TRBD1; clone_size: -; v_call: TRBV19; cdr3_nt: TGTGCCAGTAGTTTAGCGACAGGGGGCCCCTACGAGCAGTACTTC; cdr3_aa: CASSLATGGPYEQYF